The sequence of this TCR beta chain was determined in a study of graft-versus-host responses after intestinal transplantation. Study-level information: The whole recipient group had anti-thymocyte globulin induction followed by tacrolimus and steroids for around three years. Findings and caveats of the study: Circulating GvH clone levels at their peak were associated with HvG declines (early post-transplant). Marrow from the recipient contained GvH clones, some of which had appeared first in ileum or blood.

The starting material, graft tissue, was processed to release intraepithelial and lamina propria lymphocytes. As to this clone: Its antigen is not known.

Sequencing was performed with immunoSEQ multiplex PCR; in TCRdb, only in-frame clones are kept and a portion is missing. Altogether 60,000 to 75,000 clones are present, around 90% being singletons, with the ten largest covering around 1.7%. Germline V lookup: CDR1 MNHEY, CDR2 SVGAGI. V was pared by 3 bases and J by 1 base, with 11 bases between. This CDR3 has 15 residues. This sequence joins TRBV6-5 and TRBJ2-3; perhaps TRBD1 as D (5 bases). The source is a human patient who received an intestinal transplant, so some T cells may come from the graft donor. Sequenced here: ileum tissue, sampled around 350 days after transplant. Written as DNA, the CDR3 is TGTGCCAGCAGTTATAGGGGATATGGCACAGATACGCAGTATTTT. This gives the protein CASSYRGYGTDTQYF.